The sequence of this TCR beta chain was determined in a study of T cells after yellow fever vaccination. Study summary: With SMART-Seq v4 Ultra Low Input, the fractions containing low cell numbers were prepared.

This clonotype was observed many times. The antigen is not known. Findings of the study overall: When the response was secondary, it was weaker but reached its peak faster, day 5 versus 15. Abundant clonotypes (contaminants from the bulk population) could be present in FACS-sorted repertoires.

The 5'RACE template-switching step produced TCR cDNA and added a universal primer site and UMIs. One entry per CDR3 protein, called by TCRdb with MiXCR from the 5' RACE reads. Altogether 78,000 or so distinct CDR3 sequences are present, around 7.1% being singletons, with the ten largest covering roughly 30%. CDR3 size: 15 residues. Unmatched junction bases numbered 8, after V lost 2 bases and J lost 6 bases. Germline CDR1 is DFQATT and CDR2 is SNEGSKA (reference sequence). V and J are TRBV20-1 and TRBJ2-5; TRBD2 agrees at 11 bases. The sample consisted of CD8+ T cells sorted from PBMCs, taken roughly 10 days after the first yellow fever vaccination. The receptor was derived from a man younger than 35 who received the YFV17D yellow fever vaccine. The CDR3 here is CSARPTSGDVKTQYF. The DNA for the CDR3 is TGCAGTGCTAGACCGACTAGCGGGGACGTAAAGACCCAGTACTTC.